This TCR beta chain emerged from a study of cytomegalovirus exposure and HLA in healthy donors. Broader study findings: Sequencing likely caused a cluster of highly shared sequence variants. Most subjects' HLA-A and HLA-B alleles were reportedly predicted from TCR beta sequences.

Trimming shortened V by 3 bases and J by 3 bases, and 9 bases separated the two germline ends. This CDR3 is 14 amino acids long. Looked up from germline, CDR1 is SGDLS and CDR2 is YYNGEE. In regard to this clone: Its antigen remains unidentified.

The PCR used 60 Vbeta and 13 Jbeta primers. Data came from immunoSEQ multiplex PCR; TCRdb stores just in-frame clones and leaves some out. The table includes around 160,000 clones, 68% detected once. Sample: PBMCs. The chain couples TRBV9 to TRBJ2-2; D not certain. The origin of this receptor is a woman in her late teens or twenties in good health and CMV-seropositive. The CDR3 loop is CASSEYSHTGELFF. The CDR3 nucleotides are TGTGCCAGCAGCGAATACTCCCACACCGGGGAGCTGTTTTTT.